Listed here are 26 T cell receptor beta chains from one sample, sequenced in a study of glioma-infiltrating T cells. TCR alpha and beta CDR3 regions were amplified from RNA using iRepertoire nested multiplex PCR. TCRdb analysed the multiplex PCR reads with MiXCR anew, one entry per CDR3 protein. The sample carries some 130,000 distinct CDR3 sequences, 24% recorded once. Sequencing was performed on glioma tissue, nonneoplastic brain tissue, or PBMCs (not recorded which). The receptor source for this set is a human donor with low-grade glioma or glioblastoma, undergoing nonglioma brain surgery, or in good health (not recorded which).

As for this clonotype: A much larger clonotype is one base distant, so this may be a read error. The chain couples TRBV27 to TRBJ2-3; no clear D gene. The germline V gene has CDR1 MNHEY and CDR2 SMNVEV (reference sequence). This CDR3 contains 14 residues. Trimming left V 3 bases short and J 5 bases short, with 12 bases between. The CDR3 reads CASSFGQNKDTQYF. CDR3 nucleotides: TGTGCCAGCAGTTTCGGGCAGAACAAAGATACGCAGTATTTT.

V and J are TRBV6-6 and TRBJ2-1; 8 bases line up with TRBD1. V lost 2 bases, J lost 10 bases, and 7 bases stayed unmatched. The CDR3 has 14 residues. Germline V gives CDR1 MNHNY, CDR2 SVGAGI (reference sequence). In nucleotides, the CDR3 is TGTGCCAGCAGTTACACTCGGGCAGGGGGCGAGCAGTTCTTC. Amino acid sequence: CASSYTRAGGEQFF.

For the CDR3, the DNA is TGTGCCAGCAGTCCACCCCGGCGCGGGGGGGGCAATGAGCAGTTCTTC. This encodes CASSPPRRGGGNEQFF. This chain uses TRBV5-4 with TRBJ2-1; 9 nucleotides align to TRBD2. V was clipped by 5 bases and J by 6 bases; unmatched bases: 12. This CDR3 has 16 residues. Germline V gene sequence: CDR1 SGHNT, CDR2 YYREEE (reference sequence).

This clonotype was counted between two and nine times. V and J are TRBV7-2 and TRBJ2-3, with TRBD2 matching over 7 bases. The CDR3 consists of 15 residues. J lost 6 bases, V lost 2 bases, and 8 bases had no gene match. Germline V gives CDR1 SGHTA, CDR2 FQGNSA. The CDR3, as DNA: TGTGCCAGCAGCTTAAGGGGACTATACTCGGATACGCAGTATTTT. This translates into CASSLRGLYSDTQYF.

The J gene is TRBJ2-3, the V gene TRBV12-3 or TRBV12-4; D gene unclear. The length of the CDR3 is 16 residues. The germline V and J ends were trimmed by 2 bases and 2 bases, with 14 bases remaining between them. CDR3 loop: CASSLIRSRDTDTQYF. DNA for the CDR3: TGTGCCAGCAGTTTAATACGGAGTAGGGACACAGATACGCAGTATTTT.

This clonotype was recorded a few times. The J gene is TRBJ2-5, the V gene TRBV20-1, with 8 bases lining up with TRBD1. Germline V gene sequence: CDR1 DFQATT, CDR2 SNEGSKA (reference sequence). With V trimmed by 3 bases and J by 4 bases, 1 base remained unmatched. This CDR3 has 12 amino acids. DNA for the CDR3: TGCAGTGCTAGCAGGGGGCTAGAGACCCAGTACTTC. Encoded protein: CSASRGLETQYF.

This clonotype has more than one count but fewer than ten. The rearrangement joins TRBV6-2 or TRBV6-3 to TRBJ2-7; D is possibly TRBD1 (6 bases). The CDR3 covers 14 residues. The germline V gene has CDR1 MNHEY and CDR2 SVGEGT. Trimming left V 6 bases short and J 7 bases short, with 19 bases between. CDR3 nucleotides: TGTGCCAGCAGACCGCCGGGACGGACAGTAGAGCAGTACGTC. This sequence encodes CASRPPGRTVEQYV.

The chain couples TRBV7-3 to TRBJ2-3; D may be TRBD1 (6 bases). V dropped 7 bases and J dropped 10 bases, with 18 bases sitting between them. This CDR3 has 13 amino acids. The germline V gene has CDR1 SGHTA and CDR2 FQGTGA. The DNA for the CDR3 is TGTGCCAGCACCAAGAGACTGGACAGTCCGCAGTATTTT. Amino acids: CASTKRLDSPQYF.

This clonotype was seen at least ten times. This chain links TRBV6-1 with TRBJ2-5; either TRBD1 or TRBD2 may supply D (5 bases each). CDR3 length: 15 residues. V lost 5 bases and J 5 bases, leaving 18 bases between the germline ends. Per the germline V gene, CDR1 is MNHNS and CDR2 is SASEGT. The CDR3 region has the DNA TGTGCCAGCAGTCACCCCGGGACCCGAGGGGAGACCCAGTACTTC. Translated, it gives CASSHPGTRGETQYF.

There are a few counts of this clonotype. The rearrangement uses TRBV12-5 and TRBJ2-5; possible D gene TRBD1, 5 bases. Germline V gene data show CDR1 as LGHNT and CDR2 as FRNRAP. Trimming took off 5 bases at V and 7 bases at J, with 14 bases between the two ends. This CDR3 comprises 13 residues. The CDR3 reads CASGPQGSSTQYF. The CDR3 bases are TGTGCTAGTGGTCCTCAGGGAAGCTCGACCCAGTACTTC. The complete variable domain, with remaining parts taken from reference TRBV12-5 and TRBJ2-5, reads DARVTQTPRHKVTEMGQEVTMRCQPILGHNTVFWYRQTMMQGLELLAYFRNRAPLDDSGMPKDRFSAEMPDATLATLKIQPSEPRDSAVYFCASGPQGSSTQYFGPGTRLLVL.

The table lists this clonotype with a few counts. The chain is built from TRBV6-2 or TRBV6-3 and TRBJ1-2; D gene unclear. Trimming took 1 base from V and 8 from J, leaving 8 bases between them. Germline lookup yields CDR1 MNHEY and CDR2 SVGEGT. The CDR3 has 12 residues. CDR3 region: CASSYWGGGYTF. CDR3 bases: TGTGCCAGCAGTTACTGGGGAGGAGGCTACACCTTC.

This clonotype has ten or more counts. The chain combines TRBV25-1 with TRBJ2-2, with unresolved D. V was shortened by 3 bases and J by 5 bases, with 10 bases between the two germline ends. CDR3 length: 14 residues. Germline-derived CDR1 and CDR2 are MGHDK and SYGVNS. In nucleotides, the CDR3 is TGTGCCAGCAGTGATGGGATGTGGACCGGGGAGCTGTTTTTT. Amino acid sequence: CASSDGMWTGELFF.

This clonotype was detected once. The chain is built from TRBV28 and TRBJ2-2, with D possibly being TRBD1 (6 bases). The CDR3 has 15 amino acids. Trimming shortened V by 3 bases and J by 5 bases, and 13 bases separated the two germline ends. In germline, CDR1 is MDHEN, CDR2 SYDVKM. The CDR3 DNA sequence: TGTGCCAGCAGTTTTGGGGGCTCGGCGACCGGGGAGCTGTTTTTT. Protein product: CASSFGGSATGELFF.

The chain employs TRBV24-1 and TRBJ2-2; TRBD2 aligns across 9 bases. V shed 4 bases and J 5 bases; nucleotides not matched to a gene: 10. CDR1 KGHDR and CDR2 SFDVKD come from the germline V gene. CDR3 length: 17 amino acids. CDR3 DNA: TGTGCCACCAGTGACGTAGAGCGGGGGGAAATGACCGGGGAGCTGTTTTTT. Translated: CATSDVERGEMTGELFF.

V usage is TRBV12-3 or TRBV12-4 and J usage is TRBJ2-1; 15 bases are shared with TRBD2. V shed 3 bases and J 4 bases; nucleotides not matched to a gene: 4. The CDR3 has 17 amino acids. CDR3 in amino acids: CASSLGLAGGRYNEQFF. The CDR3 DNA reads TGTGCCAGCAGTTTGGGACTAGCGGGGGGTAGGTACAATGAGCAGTTCTTC.

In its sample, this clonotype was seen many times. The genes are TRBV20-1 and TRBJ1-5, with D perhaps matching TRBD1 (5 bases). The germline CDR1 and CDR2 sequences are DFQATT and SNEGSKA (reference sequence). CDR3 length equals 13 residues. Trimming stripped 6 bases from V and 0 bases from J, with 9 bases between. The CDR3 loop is CSATDISNQPQHF. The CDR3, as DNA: TGCAGTGCCACGGACATTAGCAATCAGCCCCAGCATTTT.

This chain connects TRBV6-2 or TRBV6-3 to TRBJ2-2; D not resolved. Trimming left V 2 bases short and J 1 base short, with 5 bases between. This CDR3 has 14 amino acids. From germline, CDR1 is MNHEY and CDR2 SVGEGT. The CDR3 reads CASSYAVNTGELFF. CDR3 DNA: TGTGCCAGCAGTTACGCGGTGAACACCGGGGAGCTGTTTTTT.

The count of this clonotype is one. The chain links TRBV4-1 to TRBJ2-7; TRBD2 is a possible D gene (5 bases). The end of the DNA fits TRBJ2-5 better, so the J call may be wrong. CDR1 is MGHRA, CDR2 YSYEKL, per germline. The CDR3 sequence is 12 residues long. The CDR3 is CASSQVGGTQYF. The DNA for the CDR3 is TGCGCCAGCAGCCAAGTCGGAGGGACCCAGTACTTC.

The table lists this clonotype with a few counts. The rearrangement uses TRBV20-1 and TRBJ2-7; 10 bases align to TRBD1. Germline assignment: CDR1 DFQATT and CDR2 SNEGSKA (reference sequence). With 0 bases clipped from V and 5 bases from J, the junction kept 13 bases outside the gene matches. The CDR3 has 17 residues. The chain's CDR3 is CSARDARRGTGDHEQYV. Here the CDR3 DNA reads TGCAGTGCTAGAGATGCAAGACGAGGGACAGGGGATCACGAGCAGTACGTC.

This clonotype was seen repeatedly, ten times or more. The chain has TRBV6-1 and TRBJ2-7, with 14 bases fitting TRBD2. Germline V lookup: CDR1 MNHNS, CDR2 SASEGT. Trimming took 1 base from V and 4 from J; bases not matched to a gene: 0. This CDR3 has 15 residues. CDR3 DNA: TGTGCCAGCAGTGAAGGGACTAGCGGGGGGTACGAGCAGTACGTC. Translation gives CASSEGTSGGYEQYV.

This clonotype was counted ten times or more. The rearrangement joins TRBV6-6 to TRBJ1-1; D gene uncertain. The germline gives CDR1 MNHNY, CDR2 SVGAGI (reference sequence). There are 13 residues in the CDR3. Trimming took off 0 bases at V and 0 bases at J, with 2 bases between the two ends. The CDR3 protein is CASSYSVNTEAFF. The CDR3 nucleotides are TGTGCCAGCAGTTACTCGGTGAACACTGAAGCTTTCTTT.

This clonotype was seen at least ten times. In nucleotides, the CDR3 is TGCAGTGCTAGAGATTTTGCGTCCTATAATTCACCCCTCCACTTT. This gives the protein CSARDFASYNSPLHF. The chain links TRBV20-1 to TRBJ1-6; D gene ambiguous. Between the trimmed V and J ends, which lost 0 bases and 1 base, there was a span of 7 bases. The CDR3 is 15 residues long. Germline V lookup: CDR1 DFQATT, CDR2 SNEGSKA (reference sequence).

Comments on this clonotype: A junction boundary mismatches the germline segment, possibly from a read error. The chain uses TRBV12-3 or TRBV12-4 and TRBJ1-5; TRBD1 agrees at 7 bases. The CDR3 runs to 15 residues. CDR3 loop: CTSNLRGTSNQPQHF. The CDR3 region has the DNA TGTACCAGCAACCTCAGGGGGACAAGCAATCAGCCCCAGCATTTT.

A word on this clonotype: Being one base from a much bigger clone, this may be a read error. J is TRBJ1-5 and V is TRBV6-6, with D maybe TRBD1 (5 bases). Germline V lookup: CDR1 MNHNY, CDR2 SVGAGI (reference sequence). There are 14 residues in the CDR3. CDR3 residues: CASSESGGNQPQNF. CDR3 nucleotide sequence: TGCGCCAGCAGTGAGTCGGGGGGGAATCAGCCCCAGAATTTT.

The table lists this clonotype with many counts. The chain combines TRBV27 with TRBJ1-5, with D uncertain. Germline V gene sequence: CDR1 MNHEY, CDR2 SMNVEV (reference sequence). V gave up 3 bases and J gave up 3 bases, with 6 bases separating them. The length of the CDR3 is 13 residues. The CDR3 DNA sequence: TGTGCCAGCAGTTTGAATGTCAATCAGCCCCAGCATTTT. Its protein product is CASSLNVNQPQHF.

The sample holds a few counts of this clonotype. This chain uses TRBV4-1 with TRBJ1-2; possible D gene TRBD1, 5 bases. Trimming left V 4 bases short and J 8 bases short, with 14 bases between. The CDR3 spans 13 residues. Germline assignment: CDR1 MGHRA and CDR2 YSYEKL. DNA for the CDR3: TGCGCCAGCAGCCTGCCGGGACTGGCAGGCTACACCTTC. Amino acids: CASSLPGLAGYTF.